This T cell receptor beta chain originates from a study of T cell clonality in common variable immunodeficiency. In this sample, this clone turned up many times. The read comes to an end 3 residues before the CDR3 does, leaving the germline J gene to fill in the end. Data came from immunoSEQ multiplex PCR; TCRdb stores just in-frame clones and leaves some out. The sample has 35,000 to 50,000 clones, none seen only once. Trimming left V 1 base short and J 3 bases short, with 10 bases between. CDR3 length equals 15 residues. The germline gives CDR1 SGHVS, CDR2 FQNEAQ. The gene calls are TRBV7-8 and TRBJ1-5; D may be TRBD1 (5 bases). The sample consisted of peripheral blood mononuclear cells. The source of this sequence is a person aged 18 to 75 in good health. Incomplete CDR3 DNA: TGTGCCAGCAGCTTAGAGGCAGGGAACAATCAGCCC. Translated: CASSLEAGNNQP. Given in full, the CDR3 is CASSLEAGNNQPQHF.